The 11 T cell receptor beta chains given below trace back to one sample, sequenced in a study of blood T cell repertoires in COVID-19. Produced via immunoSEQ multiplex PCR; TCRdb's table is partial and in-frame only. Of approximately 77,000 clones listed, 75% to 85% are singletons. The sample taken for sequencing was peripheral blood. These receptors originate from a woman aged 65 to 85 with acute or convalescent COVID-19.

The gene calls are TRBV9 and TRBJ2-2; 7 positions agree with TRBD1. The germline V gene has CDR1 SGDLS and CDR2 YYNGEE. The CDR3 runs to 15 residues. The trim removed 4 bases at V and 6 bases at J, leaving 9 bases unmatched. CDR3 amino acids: CASSQDRTGAGELFF. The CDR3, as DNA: TGTGCCAGCAGCCAGGACAGGACGGGCGCCGGGGAGCTGTTTTTT.

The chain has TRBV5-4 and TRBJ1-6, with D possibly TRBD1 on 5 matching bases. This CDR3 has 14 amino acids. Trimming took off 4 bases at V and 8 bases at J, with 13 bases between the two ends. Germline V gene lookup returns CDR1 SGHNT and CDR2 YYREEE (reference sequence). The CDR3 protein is CASSGRLQDSPLHF. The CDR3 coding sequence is TGTGCCAGCAGCGGAAGATTACAGGATTCACCCCTCCACTTT.

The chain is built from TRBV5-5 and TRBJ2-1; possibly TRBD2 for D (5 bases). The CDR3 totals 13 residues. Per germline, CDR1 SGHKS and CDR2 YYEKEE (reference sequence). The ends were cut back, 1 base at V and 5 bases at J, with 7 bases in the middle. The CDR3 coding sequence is TGTGCCAGCAGCTTGTCGGGGAACAATGAGCAGTTCTTC. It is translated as CASSLSGNNEQFF. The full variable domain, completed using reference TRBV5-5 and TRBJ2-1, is DAGVTQSPTHLIKTRGQQVTLRCSPISGHKSVSWYQQVLGQGPQFIFQYYEKEERGRGNFPDRFSARQFPNYSSELNVNALLLGDSALYLCASSLSGNNEQFFGPGTRLTVL.

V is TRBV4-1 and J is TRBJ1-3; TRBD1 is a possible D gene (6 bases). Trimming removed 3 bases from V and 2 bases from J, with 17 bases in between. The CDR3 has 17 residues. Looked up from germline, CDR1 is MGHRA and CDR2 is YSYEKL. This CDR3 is CASSHLIYREAGNTIYF. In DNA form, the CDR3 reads TGCGCCAGCAGCCACCTTATCTACAGGGAAGCTGGAAACACCATATATTTT.

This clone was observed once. The CDR3 loop reads CASSQSGTSFYNEQFF. Here the CDR3 DNA reads TGTGCCAGCAGTCAGTCCGGGACTAGCTTTTACAATGAGCAGTTCTTC. The chain employs TRBV2 and TRBJ2-1; 9 bases align to TRBD2. V lost 5 bases to trimming and J lost 4 bases; unmatched junction nucleotides: 9. The CDR3 runs 16 residues. CDR1 and CDR2 from the germline V gene are SNHLY and FYNNEI.

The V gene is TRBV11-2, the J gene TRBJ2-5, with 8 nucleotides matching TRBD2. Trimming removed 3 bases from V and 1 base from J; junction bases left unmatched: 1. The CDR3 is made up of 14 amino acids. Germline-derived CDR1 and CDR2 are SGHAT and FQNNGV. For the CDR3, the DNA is TGTGCCAGCAGCTTCGGGGGGGGCCAAGAGACCCAGTACTTC. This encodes CASSFGGGQETQYF.

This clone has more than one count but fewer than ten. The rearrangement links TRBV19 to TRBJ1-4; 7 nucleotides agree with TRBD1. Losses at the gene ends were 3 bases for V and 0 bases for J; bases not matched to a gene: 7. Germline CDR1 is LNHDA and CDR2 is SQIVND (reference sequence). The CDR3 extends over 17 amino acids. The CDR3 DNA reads TGTGCCAGTAGTATCGTGACAGGGCTTGCAACTAATGAAAAACTGTTTTTT. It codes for CASSIVTGLATNEKLFF. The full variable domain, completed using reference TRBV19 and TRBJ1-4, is DGGITQSPKYLFRKEGQNVTLSCEQNLNHDAMYWYRQDPGQGLRLIYYSQIVNDFQKGDIAEGYSVSREKKESFPLTVTSAQKNPTAFYLCASSIVTGLATNEKLFFGSGTQLSVL.

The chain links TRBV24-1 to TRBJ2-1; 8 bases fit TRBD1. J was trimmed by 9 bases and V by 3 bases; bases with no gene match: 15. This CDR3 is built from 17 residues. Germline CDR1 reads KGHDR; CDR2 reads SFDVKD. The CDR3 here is CATSDPTRQGRASEQFF. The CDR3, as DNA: TGTGCCACCAGTGATCCTACAAGACAGGGGCGTGCGAGTGAGCAGTTCTTC.

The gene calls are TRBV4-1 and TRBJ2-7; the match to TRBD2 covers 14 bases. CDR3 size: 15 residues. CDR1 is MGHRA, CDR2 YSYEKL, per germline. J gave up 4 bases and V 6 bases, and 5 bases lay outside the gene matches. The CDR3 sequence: CASSRLAGGQYEQYF. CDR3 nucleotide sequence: TGCGCCAGCAGTCGACTAGCGGGGGGGCAGTACGAGCAGTACTTC.

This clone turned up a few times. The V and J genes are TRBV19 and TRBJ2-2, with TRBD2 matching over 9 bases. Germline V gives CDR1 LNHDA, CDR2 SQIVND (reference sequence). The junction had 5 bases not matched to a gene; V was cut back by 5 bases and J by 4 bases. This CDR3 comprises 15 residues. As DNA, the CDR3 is TGTGCCAGTAGTCTCCCGACTAGCGGCACCGGGGAGCTGTTTTTT. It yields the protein CASSLPTSGTGELFF. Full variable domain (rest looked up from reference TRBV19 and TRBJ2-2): DGGITQSPKYLFRKEGQNVTLSCEQNLNHDAMYWYRQDPGQGLRLIYYSQIVNDFQKGDIAEGYSVSREKKESFPLTVTSAQKNPTAFYLCASSLPTSGTGELFFGEGSRLTVL.

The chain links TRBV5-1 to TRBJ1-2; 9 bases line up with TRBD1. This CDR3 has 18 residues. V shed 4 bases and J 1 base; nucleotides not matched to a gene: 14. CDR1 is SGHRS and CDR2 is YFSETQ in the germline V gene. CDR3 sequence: CASSITRQGGGYNYGYTF. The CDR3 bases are TGCGCCAGCAGCATTACTCGACAGGGGGGAGGCTATAACTATGGCTACACCTTC.